Many counts were recorded for the clone carrying this TCR beta chain. The sample comes from a study of spatial heterogeneity in lung cancer. The overall study: Detected sequences consistently included more beta-chain ones than alpha-chain ones.

As to time point: sample taken at primary tumor resection. The 65 or so donors had untreated early-stage non-small cell lung cancer. Extraction of whole RNA from tumor, nontumor lung or frozen PBMC preceded unsorted sequencing. Individual TCR cDNA molecules each bore their own unique molecular identifier. TCRdb reanalysed the 5' RACE reads using MiXCR and keeps one entry per CDR3 protein. The table includes tens of thousands of distinct CDR3 sequences, 7.5% detected once. This material consisted of PBMCs, taken at surgery. The clonotype comes from a male donor with early-stage non-small cell lung cancer.

CDR3 amino acids: CASSLGTATYEQYF. As DNA, the CDR3 is TGTGCCAGCAGCTTAGGGACGGCTACCTACGAGCAGTACTTC. The rearrangement joins TRBV11-2 to TRBJ2-7; no firm D call. Germline CDR1 is SGHAT and CDR2 is FQNNGV. V gave up 1 base and J gave up 2 bases, with 9 bases separating them. The CDR3 extends over 14 amino acids.